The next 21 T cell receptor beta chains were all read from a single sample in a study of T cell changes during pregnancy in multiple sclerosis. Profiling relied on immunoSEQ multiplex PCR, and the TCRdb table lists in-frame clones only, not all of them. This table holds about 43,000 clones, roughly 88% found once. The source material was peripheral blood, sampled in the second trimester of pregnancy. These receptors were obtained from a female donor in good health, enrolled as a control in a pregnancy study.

CDR3: CASSDISGKPDTQYF. In nucleotides, the CDR3 is TGCGCCAGCAGTGATATTTCGGGGAAACCAGATACGCAGTATTTT. The chain has TRBV10-1 and TRBJ2-3; TRBD2 might be the D (5 bases). Between the trimmed V and J ends, which lost 3 bases and 4 bases, there was a span of 14 bases. Looked up from germline, CDR1 is WNHNN and CDR2 is SYGVQD (reference sequence). This CDR3 spans 15 amino acids.

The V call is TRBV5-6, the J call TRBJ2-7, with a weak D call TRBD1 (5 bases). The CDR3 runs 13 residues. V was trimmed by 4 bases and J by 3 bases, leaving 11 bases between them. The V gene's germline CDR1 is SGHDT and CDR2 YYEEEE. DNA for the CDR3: TGTGCCAGCAGCCTGACACAGGACTACGAGCAGTACTTC. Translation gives CASSLTQDYEQYF. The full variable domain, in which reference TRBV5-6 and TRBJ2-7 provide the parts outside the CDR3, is DAGVTQSPTHLIKTRGQQVTLRCSPKSGHDTVSWYQQALGQGPQFIFQYYEEEERQRGNFPDRFSGHQFPNYSSELNVNALLLGDSALYLCASSLTQDYEQYFGPGTRLTVT.

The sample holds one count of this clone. Written as DNA, the CDR3 is TGTGCCAGCAGTACCGGGACTGCAACCTACGAGCAGTACTTC. Translation gives CASSTGTATYEQYF. This chain links TRBV6-6 with TRBJ2-7, with D perhaps matching TRBD2 (6 bases). The CDR3 is 14 residues long. Trimming stripped 5 bases from V and 2 bases from J, with 13 bases between. The germline V gene has CDR1 MNHNY and CDR2 SVGAGI (reference sequence).

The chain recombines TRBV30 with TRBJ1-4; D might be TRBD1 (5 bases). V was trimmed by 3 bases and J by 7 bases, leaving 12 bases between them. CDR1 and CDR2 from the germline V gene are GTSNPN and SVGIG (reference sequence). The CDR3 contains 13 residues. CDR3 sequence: CAWSRDLGEKLFF. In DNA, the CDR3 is TGTGCCTGGAGCAGGGATCTCGGTGAAAAACTGTTTTTT. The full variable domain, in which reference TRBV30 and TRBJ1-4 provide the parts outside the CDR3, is SQTIHQWPATLVQPVGSPLSLECTVEGTSNPNLYWYRQAAGRGLQLLFYSVGIGQISSEVPQNLSASRPQDRQFILSSKKLLLSDSGFYLCAWSRDLGEKLFFGSGTQLSVL.

The CDR3 DNA reads as TGTGCCAGCAGTTCAGCGGGGGGAACCCCAGATACGCAGTATTTT. Protein: CASSSAGGTPDTQYF. The V gene is TRBV27, the J gene TRBJ2-3; the match to TRBD2 covers 9 bases. Trimming took 4 bases from V and 4 from J; bases not matched to a gene: 6. The CDR3 has 15 residues. The germline V gene encodes CDR1 MNHEY and CDR2 SMNVEV (reference sequence).

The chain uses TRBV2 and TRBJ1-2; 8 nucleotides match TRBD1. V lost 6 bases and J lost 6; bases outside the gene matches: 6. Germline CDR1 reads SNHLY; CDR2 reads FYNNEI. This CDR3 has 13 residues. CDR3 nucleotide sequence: TGTGCCAGCAGGAACGACAGGGGCGATGGCTACACCTTC. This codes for CASRNDRGDGYTF.

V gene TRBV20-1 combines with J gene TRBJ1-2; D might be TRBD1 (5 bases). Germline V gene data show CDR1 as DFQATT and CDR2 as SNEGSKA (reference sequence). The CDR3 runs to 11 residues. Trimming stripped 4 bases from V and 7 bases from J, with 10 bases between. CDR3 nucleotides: TGCAGTGCTACCAGGGAAGCTGGCTACACCTTC. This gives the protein CSATREAGYTF.

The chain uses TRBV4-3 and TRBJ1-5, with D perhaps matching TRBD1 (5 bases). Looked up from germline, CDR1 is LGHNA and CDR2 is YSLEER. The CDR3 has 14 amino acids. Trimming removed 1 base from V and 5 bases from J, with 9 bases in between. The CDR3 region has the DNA TGCGCCAGCAGCCAAGTTGACAGACATCAGCCCCAGCATTTT. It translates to CASSQVDRHQPQHF.

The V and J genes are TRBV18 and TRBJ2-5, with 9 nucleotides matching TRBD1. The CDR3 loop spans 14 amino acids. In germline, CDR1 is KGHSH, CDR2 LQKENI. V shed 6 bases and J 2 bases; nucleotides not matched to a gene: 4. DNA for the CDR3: TGTGCCAGCTCGCGCGACAGGGGGCAAGAGACCCAGTACTTC. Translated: CASSRDRGQETQYF.

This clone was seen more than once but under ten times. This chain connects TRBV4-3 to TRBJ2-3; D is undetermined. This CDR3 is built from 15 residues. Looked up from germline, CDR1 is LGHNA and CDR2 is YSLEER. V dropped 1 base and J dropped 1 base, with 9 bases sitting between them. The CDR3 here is CASSQGLWGTDTQYF. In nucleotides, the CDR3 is TGCGCCAGCAGCCAAGGACTGTGGGGCACAGATACGCAGTATTTT.

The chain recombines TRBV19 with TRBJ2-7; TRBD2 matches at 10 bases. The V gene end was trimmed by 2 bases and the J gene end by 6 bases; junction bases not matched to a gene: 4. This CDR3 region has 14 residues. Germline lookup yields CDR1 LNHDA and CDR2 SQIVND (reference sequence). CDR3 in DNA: TGTGCCAGTAGTATACAACTAGCGGGAAGCGAGCAGTACTTC. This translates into CASSIQLAGSEQYF.

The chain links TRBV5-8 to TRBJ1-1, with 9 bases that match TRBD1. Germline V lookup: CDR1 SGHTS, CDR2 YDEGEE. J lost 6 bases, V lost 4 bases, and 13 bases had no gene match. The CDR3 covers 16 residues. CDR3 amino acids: CASSGGTGRNGAEAFF. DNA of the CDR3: TGTGCCAGCAGCGGGGGGACAGGGCGAAACGGTGCTGAAGCTTTCTTT. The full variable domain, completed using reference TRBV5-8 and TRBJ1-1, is EAGVTQSPTHLIKTRGQQATLRCSPISGHTSVYWYQQALGLGLQFLLWYDEGEERNRGNFPPRFSGRQFPNYSSELNVNALELEDSALYLCASSGGTGRNGAEAFFGQGTRLTVV.

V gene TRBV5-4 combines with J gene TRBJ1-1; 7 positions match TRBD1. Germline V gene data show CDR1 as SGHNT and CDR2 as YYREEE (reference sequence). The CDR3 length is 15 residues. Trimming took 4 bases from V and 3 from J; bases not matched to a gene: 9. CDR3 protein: CASSPRQGQDTEAFF. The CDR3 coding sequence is TGTGCCAGCAGCCCTCGACAGGGTCAGGACACTGAAGCTTTCTTT.

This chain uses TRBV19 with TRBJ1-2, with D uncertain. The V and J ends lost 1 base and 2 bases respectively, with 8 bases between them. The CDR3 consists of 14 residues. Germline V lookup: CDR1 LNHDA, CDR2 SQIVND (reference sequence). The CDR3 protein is CASSIATGNYGYTF. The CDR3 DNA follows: TGTGCCAGTAGTATAGCGACGGGGAACTATGGCTACACCTTC.

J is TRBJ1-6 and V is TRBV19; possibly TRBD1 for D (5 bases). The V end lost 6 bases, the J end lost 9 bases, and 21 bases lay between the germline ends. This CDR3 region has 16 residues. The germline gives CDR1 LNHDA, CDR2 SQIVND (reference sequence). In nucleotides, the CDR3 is TGTGCCAGTAGCAAGCTTCCGGGACCCGGGAGTTCACCCCTCCACTTT. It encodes CASSKLPGPGSSPLHF.

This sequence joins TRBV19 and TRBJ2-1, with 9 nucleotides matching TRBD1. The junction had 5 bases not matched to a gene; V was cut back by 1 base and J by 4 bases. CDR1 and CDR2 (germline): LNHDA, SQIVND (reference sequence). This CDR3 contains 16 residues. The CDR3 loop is CASSIGDRAQYNEQFF. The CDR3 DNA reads TGTGCCAGTAGTATAGGGGACAGGGCGCAATACAATGAGCAGTTCTTC.

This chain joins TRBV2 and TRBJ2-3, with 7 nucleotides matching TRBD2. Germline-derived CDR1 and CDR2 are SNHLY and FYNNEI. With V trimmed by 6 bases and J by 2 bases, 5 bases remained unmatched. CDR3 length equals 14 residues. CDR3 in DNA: TGTGCCAGCAGGATACTAGCGACCACAGATACGCAGTATTTT. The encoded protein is CASRILATTDTQYF.

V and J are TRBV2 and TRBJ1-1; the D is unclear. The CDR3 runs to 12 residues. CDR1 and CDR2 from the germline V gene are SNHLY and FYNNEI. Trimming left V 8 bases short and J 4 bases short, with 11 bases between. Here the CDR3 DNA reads TGTGCCAGCTCGAAGGAGGTCACTGAAGCTTTCTTT. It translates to CASSKEVTEAFF.

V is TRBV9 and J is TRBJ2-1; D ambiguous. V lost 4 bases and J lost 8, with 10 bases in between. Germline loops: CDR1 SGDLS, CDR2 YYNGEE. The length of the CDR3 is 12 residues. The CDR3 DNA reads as TGTGCCAGCAGCTTAGTAGTCGATGAGCAGTTCTTC. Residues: CASSLVVDEQFF.

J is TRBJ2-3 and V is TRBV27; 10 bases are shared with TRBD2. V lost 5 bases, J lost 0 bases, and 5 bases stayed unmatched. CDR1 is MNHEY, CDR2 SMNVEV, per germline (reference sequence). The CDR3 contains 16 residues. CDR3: CASSLRTSGSTDTQYF. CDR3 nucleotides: TGTGCCAGCAGTCTCCGGACTAGCGGAAGCACAGATACGCAGTATTTT.

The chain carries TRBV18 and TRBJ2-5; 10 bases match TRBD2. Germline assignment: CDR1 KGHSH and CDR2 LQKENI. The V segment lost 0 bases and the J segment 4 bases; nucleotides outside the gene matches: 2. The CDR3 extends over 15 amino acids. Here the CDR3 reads CASSPPPSGGETQYF. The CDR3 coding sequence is TGTGCCAGCTCACCACCCCCTAGCGGGGGAGAGACCCAGTACTTC.